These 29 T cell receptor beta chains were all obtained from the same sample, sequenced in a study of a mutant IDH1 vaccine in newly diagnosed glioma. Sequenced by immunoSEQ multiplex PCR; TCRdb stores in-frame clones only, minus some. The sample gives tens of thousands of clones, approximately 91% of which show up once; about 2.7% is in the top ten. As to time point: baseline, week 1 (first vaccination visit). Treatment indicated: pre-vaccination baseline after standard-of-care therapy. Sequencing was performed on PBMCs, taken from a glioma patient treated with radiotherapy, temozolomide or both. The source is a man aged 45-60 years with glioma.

The CDR3 loop reads CASSVGQPRTATEAFF. CDR3 nucleotide sequence: TGTGCCAGCAGTGTGGGGCAACCACGGACGGCTACTGAAGCTTTCTTT. The rearrangement uses TRBV2 and TRBJ1-1, with a possible D match to TRBD1 (5 bases). The germline V and J ends were trimmed by 4 bases and 5 bases, with 20 bases remaining between them. The CDR3 covers 16 residues. Germline values: CDR1 SNHLY, CDR2 FYNNEI.

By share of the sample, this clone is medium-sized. CDR3 sequence (DNA): TGTGCCAGCAGCGTCGCTGACGCCGGAAACACTGAAGCTTTCTTT. Translation: CASSVADAGNTEAFF. The genes are TRBV9 and TRBJ1-1; no clear D. Germline V gene lookup returns CDR1 SGDLS and CDR2 YYNGEE. Trimming left V 2 bases short and J 2 bases short, with 13 bases between. The CDR3 contains 15 residues. Looking up the rest from reference TRBV9 and TRBJ1-1 gives the full variable domain: DSGVTQTPKHLITATGQRVTLRCSPRSGDLSVYWYQQSLDQGLQFLIQYYNGEERAKGNILERFSAQQFPDLHSELNLSSLELGDSALYFCASSVADAGNTEAFFGQGTRLTVV.

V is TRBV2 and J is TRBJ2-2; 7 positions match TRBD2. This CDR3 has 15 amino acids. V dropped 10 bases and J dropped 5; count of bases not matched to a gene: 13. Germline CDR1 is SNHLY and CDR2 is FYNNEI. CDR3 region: CATTVGEGGTGELFF. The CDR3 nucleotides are TGTGCCACGACAGTAGGGGAGGGAGGAACCGGGGAGCTGTTTTTT. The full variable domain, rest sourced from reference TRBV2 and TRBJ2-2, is EPEVTQTPSHQVTQMGQEVILRCVPISNHLYFYWYRQILGQKVEFLVSFYNNEISEKSEIFDDQFSVERPDGSNFTLKIRSTKLEDSAMYFCATTVGEGGTGELFFGEGSRLTVL.

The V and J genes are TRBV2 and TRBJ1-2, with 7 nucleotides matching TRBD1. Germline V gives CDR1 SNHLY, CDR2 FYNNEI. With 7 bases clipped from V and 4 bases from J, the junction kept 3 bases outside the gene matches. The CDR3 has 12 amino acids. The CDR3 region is CASTDRIYGYTF. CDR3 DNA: TGTGCCAGCACGGACAGGATCTATGGCTACACCTTC. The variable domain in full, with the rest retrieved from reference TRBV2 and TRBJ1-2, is EPEVTQTPSHQVTQMGQEVILRCVPISNHLYFYWYRQILGQKVEFLVSFYNNEISEKSEIFDDQFSVERPDGSNFTLKIRSTKLEDSAMYFCASTDRIYGYTFGSGTRLTVV.

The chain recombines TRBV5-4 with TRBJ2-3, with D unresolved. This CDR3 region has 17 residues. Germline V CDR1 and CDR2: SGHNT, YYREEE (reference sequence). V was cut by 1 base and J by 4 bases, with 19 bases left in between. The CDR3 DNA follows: TGTGCCAGCAGCTTGAAGATCTTGGCCCGGCCCCCAGATACGCAGTATTTT. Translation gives CASSLKILARPPDTQYF.

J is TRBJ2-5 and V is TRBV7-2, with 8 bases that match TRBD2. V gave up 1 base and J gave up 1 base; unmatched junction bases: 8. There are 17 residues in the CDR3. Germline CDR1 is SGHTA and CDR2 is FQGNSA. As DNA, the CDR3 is TGTGCCAGCAGCTTAGTACGGCTAGCGGGCTCCCAAGAGACCCAGTACTTC. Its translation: CASSLVRLAGSQETQYF.

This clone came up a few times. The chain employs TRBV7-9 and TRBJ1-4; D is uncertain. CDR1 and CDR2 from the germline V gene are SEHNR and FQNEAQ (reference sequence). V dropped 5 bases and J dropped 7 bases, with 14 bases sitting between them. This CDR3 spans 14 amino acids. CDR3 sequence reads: CASSPPGWGEKLFF. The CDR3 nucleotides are TGTGCCAGCAGCCCCCCCGGGTGGGGTGAAAAACTGTTTTTT. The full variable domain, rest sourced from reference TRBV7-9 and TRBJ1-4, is DTGVSQNPRHKITKRGQNVTFRCDPISEHNRLYWYRQTLGQGPEFLTYFQNEAQLEKSRLLSDRFSAERPKGSFSTLEIQRTEQGDSAMYLCASSPPGWGEKLFFGSGTQLSVL.

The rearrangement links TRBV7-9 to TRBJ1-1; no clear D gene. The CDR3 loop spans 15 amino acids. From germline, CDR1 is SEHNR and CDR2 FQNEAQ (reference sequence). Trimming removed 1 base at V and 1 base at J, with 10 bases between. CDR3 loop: CASSLEGVPNTEAFF. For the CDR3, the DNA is TGTGCCAGCAGCTTAGAGGGCGTCCCGAACACTGAAGCTTTCTTT.

The CDR3 DNA follows: TGTGCCAGTAGTCCCGCCGGGACAGGGTCCCACTATGGCTACACCTTC. It specifies CASSPAGTGSHYGYTF. This rearrangement joins TRBV19 to TRBJ1-2; 9 bases fit TRBD1. Germline lookup yields CDR1 LNHDA and CDR2 SQIVND (reference sequence). Losses at the gene ends were 5 bases for V and 3 bases for J; bases not matched to a gene: 10. CDR3 length: 16 residues.

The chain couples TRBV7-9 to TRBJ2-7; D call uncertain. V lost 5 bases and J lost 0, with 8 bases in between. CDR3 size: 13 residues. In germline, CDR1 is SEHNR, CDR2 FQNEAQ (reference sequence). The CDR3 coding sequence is TGTGCCAGCAGCCCAGGAGTCTCCTACGAGCAGTACTTC. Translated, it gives CASSPGVSYEQYF. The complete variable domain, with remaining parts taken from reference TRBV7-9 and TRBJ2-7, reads DTGVSQNPRHKITKRGQNVTFRCDPISEHNRLYWYRQTLGQGPEFLTYFQNEAQLEKSRLLSDRFSAERPKGSFSTLEIQRTEQGDSAMYLCASSPGVSYEQYFGPGTRLTVT.

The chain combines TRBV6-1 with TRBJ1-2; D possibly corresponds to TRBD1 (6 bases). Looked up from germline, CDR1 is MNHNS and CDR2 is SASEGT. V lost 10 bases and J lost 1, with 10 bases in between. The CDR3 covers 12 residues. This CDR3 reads CAISGDNYGYTF. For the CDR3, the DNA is TGTGCCATCTCAGGGGATAACTATGGCTACACCTTC.

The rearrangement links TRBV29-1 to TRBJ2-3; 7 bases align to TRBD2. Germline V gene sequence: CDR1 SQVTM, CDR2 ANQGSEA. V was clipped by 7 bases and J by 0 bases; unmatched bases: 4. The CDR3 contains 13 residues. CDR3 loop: CSGSSGSTDTQYF. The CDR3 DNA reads TGCAGCGGGTCTAGCGGTAGCACAGATACGCAGTATTTT.

In DNA form, the CDR3 reads TGTGCCAGCAGCTTGATGACACAGGGGCAGTACTTC. Its protein product is CASSLMTQGQYF. The chain carries TRBV5-6 and TRBJ2-7, with D maybe TRBD1 (6 bases). The V gene's germline CDR1 is SGHDT and CDR2 YYEEEE. V lost 1 base and J lost 9, with 11 bases in between. The CDR3 extends over 12 amino acids.

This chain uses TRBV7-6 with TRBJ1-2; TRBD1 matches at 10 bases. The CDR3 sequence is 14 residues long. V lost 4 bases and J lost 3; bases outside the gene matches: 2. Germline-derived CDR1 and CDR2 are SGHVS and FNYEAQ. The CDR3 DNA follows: TGTGCCAGCAGCTCCGGGACAGGGGACTATGGCTACACCTTC. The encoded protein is CASSSGTGDYGYTF. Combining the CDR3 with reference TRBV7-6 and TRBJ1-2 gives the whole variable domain GAGVSQSPRYKVTKRGQDVALRCDPISGHVSLYWYRQALGQGPEFLTYFNYEAQQDKSGLPNDRFSAERPEGSISTLTIQRTEQRDSAMYRCASSSGTGDYGYTFGSGTRLTVV.

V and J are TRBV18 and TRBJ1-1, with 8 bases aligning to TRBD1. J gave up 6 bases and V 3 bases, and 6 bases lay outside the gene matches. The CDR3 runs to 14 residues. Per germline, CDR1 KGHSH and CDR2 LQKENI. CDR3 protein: CASSPGGQGPEAFF. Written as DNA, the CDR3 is TGTGCCAGCTCACCCGGAGGACAGGGCCCTGAAGCTTTCTTT. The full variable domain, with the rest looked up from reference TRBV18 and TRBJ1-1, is NAGVMQNPRHLVRRRGQEARLRCSPMKGHSHVYWYRQLPEEGLKFMVYLQKENIIDESGMPKERFSAEFPKEGPSILRIQQVVRGDSAAYFCASSPGGQGPEAFFGQGTRLTVV.

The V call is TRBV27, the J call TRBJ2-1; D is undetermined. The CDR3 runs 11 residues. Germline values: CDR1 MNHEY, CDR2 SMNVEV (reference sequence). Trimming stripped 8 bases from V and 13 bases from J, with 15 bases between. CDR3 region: CASERGLHQFF. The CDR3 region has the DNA TGTGCCAGCGAACGAGGCTTACATCAGTTCTTC.

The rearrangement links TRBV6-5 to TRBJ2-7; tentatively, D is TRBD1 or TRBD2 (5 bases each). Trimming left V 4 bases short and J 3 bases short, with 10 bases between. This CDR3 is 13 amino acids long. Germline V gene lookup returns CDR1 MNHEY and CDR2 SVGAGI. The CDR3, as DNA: TGTGCCAGCAGTTCCTCGGGACGCTACGAGCAGTACTTC. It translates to CASSSSGRYEQYF.

CDR3 DNA: TGTGCCAGCAGCGGTGGGACAACTCTGATAAAAAACATTCAGTACTTC. Its protein product is CASSGGTTLIKNIQYF. The V and J genes are TRBV2 and TRBJ2-4; maybe TRBD1 (6 bases). The CDR3 runs 16 residues. V lost 6 bases and J 4 bases, leaving 19 bases between the germline ends. Germline V gene lookup returns CDR1 SNHLY and CDR2 FYNNEI.

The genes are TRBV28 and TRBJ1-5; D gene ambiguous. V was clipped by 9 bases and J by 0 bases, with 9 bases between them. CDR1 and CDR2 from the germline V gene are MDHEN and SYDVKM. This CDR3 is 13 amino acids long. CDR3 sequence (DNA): TGTGCCAGTAGGGAGATTAGCAATCAGCCCCAGCATTTT. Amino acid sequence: CASREISNQPQHF.

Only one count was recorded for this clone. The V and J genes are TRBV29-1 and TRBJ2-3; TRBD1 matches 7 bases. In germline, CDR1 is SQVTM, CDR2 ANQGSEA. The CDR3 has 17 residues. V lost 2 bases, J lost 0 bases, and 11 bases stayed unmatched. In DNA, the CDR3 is TGCAGCGTTGAAAAGGGGGCCCACATTCCTAGCACAGATACGCAGTATTTT. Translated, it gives CSVEKGAHIPSTDTQYF.

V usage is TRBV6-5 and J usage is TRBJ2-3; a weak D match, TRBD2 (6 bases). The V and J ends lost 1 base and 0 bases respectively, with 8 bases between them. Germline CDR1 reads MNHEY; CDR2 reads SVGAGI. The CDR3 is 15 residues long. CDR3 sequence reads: CASSYLEGSTDTQYF. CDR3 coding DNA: TGTGCCAGCAGTTACTTGGAGGGGAGCACAGATACGCAGTATTTT.

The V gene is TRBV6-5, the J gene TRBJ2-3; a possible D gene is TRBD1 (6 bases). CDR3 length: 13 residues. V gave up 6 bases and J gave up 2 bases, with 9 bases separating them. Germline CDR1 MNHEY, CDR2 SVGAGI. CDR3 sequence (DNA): TGTGCCAGCAGCAGACAGGCCACAGATACGCAGTATTTT. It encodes CASSRQATDTQYF.

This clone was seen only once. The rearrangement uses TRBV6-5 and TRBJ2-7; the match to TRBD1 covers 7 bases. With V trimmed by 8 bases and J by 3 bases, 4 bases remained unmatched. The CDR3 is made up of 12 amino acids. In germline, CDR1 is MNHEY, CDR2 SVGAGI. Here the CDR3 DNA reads TGTGCCAGCGGGAGACAGGGCTACGAGCAGTACTTC. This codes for CASGRQGYEQYF.

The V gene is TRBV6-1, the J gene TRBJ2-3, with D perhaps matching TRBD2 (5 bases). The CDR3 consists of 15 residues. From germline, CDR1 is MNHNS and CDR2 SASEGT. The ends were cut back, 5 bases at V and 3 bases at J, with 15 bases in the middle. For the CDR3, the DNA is TGTGCCAGCAGTAAAACTAGGACTGGGACAGATACGCAGTATTTT. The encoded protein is CASSKTRTGTDTQYF.

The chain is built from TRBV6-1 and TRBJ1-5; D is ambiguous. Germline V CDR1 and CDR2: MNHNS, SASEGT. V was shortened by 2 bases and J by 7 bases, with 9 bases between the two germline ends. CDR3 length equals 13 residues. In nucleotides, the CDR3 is TGTGCCAGCAGTGAACCCCCAAGGCAGCCCCAGCATTTT. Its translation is CASSEPPRQPQHF.

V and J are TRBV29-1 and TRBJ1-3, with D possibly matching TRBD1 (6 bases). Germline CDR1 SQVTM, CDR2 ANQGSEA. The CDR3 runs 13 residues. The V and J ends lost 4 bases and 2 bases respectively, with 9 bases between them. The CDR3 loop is CSVATGTGNTIYF. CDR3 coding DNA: TGCAGCGTTGCAACAGGGACTGGAAACACCATATATTTT.

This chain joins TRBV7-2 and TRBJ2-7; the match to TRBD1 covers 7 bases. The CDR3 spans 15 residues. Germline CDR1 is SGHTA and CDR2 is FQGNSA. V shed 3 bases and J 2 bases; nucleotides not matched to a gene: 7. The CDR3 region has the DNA TGTGCCAGCAGCTTTAGGGTCCAGGGGGCCTACGAGCAGTACTTC. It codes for CASSFRVQGAYEQYF.

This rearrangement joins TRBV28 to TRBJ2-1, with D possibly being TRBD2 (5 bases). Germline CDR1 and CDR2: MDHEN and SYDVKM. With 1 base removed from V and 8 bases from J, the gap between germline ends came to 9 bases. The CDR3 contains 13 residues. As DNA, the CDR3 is TGTGCCAGCAGTTTATCTAGCTCAGATGAGCAGTTCTTC. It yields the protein CASSLSSSDEQFF.

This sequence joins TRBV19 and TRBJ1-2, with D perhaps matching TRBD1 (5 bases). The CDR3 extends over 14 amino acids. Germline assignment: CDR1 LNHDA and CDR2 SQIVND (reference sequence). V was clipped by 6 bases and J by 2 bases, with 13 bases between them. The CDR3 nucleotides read TGTGCCAGTAGAGGGACTAGGTTCAACTATGGCTACACCTTC. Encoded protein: CASRGTRFNYGYTF.